This T cell receptor (beta chain) is drawn from a study of OX40 agonist ivuxolimab in advanced cancers. Overall study findings and caveats: Dose levels from 0.1 to 3.0 mg/kg saw CD4+ and CD8+ blood T cells expand clonally by week 6. The average count of expanded clones was higher among CD8+ T cells than among CD4+.

Germline V lookup: CDR1 PRHDT, CDR2 FYEKMQ (reference sequence). V lost 2 bases, J lost 0 bases, and 8 bases lay in between. The CDR3 consists of 14 residues. Produced via immunoSEQ multiplex PCR; TCRdb's table is partial and in-frame only. The sample includes about 82,000 clones, 85% seen only once; the top ten take under 3%. The timepoints at which blood was sampled were baseline, cycle 4 day 1, and cycle 7 day 1. Note on this clone: As yet, its antigen is unknown.

Sequenced here: CD4+ or CD8+ T cells sorted from blood, sampled in a trial of the OX40 agonist ivuxolimab. The sequence came from an adult with an advanced solid tumor such as melanoma, head and neck, liver or kidney cancer. The chain carries TRBV13 and TRBJ2-7; possibly TRBD2 for D (5 bases). The CDR3 nucleotides are TGTGCCAGCAGCTTACGAGGGATCTCCTACGAGCAGTACTTC. Protein sequence: CASSLRGISYEQYF.